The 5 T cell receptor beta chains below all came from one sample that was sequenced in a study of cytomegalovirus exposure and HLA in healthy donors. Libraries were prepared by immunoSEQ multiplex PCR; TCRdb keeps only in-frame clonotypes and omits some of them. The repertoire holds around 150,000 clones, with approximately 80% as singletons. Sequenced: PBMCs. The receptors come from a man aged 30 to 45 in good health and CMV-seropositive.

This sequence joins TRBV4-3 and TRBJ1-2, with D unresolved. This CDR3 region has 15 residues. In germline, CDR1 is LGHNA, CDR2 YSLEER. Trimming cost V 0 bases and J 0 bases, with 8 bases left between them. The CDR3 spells CASSQDGSSNYGYTF. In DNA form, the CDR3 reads TGCGCCAGCAGCCAAGATGGCAGTTCTAACTATGGCTACACCTTC.

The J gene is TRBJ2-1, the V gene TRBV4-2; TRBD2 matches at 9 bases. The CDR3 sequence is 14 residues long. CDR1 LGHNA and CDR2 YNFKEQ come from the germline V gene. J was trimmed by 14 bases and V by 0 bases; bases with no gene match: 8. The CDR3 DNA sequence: TGTGCCAGCAGCCAAGATAGAGATGCGGGGGGGGAGTTCTTC. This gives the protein CASSQDRDAGGEFF.

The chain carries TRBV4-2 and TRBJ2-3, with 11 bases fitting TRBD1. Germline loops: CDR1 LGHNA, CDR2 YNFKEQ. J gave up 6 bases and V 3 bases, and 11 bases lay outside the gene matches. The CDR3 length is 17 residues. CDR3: CASSHSTAGTGGDTQYF. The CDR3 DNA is TGTGCCAGCAGCCACAGTACCGCCGGGACAGGGGGGGATACGCAGTATTTT.

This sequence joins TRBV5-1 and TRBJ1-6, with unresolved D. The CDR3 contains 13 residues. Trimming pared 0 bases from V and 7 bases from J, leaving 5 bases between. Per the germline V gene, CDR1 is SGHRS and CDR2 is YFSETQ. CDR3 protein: CASSLAENSPLHF. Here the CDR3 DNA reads TGCGCCAGCAGCTTGGCCGAGAATTCACCCCTCCACTTT.

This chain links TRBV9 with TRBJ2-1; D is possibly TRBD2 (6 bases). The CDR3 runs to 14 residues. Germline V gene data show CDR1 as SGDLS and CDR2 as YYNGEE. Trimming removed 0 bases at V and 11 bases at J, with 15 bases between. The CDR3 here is CASSVAYRGRKQFF. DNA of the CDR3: TGTGCCAGCAGCGTAGCTTACCGGGGGAGAAAGCAGTTCTTC.